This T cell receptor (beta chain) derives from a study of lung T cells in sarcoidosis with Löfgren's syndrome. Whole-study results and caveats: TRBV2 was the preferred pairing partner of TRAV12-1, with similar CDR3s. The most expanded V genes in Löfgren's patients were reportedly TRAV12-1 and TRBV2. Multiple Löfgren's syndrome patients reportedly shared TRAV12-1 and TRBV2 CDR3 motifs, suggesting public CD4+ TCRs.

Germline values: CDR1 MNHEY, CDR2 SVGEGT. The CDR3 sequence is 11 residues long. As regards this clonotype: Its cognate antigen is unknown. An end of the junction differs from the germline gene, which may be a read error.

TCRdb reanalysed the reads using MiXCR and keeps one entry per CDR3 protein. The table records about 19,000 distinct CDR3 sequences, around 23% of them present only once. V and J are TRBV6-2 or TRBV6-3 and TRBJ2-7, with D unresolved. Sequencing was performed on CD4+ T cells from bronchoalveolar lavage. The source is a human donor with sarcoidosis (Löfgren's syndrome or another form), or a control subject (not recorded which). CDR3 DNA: TGTGCCGGCAGTTGGGCCTACGAGCGGTACTTC. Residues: CAGSWAYERYF.